Described below is a single TCR beta chain sequence and its context. The specificity of this receptor is unknown. Base qualities are not recorded, but no much larger clone differs from it by a single base. The CDR1 and CDR2 encoded by the germline V gene are SQVTM and ANQGSEA. The CDR3 goes from the cysteine to the phenylalanine over 13 residues. The DNA shown is the 39-base CDR3, in frame from base 1. V and J lose 1 base and 7 bases, and a span of 13 bases separates them. The High Capacity cDNA Reverse Transcription Kit was used to reverse transcribe all of the isolated RNA, meaning that expressed TCRB transcripts were what got sequenced. Deep immunoSEQ sequencing was performed on naive, central memory and regulatory T cell samples, with an average of around 3.4 million total reads per sample. After sorted cells were lysed in RLT buffer, RNA was extracted with DNase-treated RNeasy Micro or Mini kits, with the choice depending on cell number. To prevent cross-contamination, each cell subset was processed individually, whereas patient and healthy donor samples were processed jointly. Using the immunoSEQ multiplex PCR, TCRB sequences were amplified from cDNA into 87-bp fragments spanning the CDR3 region. The amplicons were sequenced using the Illumina HiSeq platform. The paper's data handling went like this. PCR bias was corrected computationally using synthetic template baselines, and reads within Hamming distance 2 were collapsed, with unmergeable singletons discarded. Reads were aligned to IMGT to assign V, D and J genes, CDR3 length, and insertions or deletions at six rearrangement sites. Clonotype counts were normalized to sorted cell number within each subset before computing true diversity and Gini coefficients with the tcR R package. Repertoire sharing was quantified using the overlap coefficient calculated on TCRB nucleotide sequences. This immuneACCESS table, as held by TCRdb, lists in-frame sequences with V and J called but not all clones. Of the missing ones, under half trace to an unresolved V gene in checked studies; the others have no known cause. The D gene and trimming were derived from the DNA, and the V and J assignments and clone size from that table. This sample lists around 290,000 clones; around 7.8% were detected once. The ten largest clonotypes hold approximately 0.99% of the sample.

The sample belongs to a study of beta chain features in type 1 diabetes (dated by TCRdb to the late 2010s). Describing the broader study: Mean age, gender distribution, total cell number and subset yield were not different between patients and healthy donors. A total of roughly 100 million sorted cells were examined across all samples, and the number of cells per subset was strongly correlated with RNA yield. Whereas all 28 donors provided naive and central memory subsets, regulatory and stem cell-like memory subsets were isolated from just 8 patients and roughly eight healthy donors. In the study, TCRB repertoires of sorted circulating CD4+ T cell subsets from recently diagnosed type 1 diabetes patients were compared with those of matched healthy donors. Here is what the overall study found, with its caveats: PCR may preferentially amplify shorter templates, but because patient and control samples were amplified and corrected together, any resulting skew would affect both groups equally. HLA sub-analyses involved small numbers of individuals, so any influence of HLA type on TCRB rearrangement remained unresolved. Because cDNA was sequenced instead of genomic DNA, highly expressing activated cells could be over-represented, though the groups showed no difference in activation or CD3 levels. The naive, central memory and regulatory TCRB repertoires appeared to resemble one another more closely among patients than among healthy donors. A moderate but significant shortening of TCRB CDR3 length was observed in type 1 diabetes patients in all four CD4+ subsets. At VDJ recombination sites, patients with type 1 diabetes made fewer insertions and deleted more nucleotides, a pattern implying thymic rearrangement abnormalities.

From each donor, a single peripheral blood sample of about 100 mL on average was drawn into heparinised tubes. Using a panel that included CD45RO, CCR7, CD25, CD127, CD95 and CD27, naive, central memory, regulatory and stem cell-like memory CD4+ T cells were sorted on a BD FACSAria II. A purity above 98% was achieved for all sorted populations. PBMCs were separated immediately by Lymphoprep density gradient centrifugation and were stained directly, without being cultured. To minimize batch effects, samples were stained and sorted in pairs, one healthy donor with one patient per experiment. The receptor was derived from a woman under 30 in good health. Sequencing was performed on central memory CD4+ T cells from blood. Recombination linked TRBV29-1 to TRBJ1-1; no D segment can be confidently identified. The CDR3 in this case is CSVEGQWGVEAFF. The base sequence is TGCAGCGTTGAAGGGCAGTGGGGAGTTGAAGCTTTCTTT.